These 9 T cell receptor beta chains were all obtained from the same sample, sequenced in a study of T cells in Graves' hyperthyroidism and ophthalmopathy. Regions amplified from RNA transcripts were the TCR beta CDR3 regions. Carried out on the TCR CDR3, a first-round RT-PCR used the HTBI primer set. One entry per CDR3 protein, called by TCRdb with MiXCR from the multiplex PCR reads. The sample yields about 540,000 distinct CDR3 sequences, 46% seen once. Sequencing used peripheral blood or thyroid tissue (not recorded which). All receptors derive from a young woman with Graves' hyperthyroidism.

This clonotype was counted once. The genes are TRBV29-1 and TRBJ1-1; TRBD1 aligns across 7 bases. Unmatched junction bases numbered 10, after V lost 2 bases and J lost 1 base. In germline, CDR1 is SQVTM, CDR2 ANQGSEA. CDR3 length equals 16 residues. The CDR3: CSVEMRTGPWNTEAFF. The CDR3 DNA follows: TGCAGCGTTGAAATGAGGACAGGCCCATGGAACACTGAAGCTTTCTTT.

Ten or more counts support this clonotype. As DNA, the CDR3 is TGTGCCATCAGTCTTAACAGGGGATACGCTGAAGCTTTCTTT. Its translation is CAISLNRGYAEAFF. This chain links TRBV10-3 with TRBJ1-1, with 7 bases identical to TRBD1. CDR3 size: 14 residues. J lost 6 bases, V lost 5 bases, and 9 bases had no gene match. Germline loops: CDR1 ENHRY, CDR2 SYGVKD.

CDR3 protein: CASSLDGGSDTGELFF. For the CDR3, the DNA is TGTGCCAGCAGTTTGGATGGGGGGAGTGACACCGGGGAGCTGTTTTTT. V usage is TRBV7-9 and J usage is TRBJ2-2; possible D gene TRBD2, 6 bases. Trimming left V 6 bases short and J 3 bases short, with 17 bases between. The V gene's germline CDR1 is SEHNR and CDR2 FQNEAQ (reference sequence). CDR3 length: 16 residues.

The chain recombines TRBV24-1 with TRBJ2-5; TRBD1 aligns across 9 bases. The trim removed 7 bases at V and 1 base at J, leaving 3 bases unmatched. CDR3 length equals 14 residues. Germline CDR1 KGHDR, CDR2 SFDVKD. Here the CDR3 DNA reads TGTGCCACCAGCCCGACAGGGGGCCAAGAGACCCAGTACTTC. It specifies CATSPTGGQETQYF.

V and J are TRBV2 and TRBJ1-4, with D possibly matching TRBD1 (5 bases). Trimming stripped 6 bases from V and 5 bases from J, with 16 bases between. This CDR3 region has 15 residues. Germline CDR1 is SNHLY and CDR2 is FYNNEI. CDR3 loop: CASSSSGWGNEKLFF. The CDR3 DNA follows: TGTGCCAGCAGCTCGTCGGGGTGGGGGAATGAAAAACTGTTTTTT. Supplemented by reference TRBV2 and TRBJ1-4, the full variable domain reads EPEVTQTPSHQVTQMGQEVILRCVPISNHLYFYWYRQILGQKVEFLVSFYNNEISEKSEIFDDQFSVERPDGSNFTLKIRSTKLEDSAMYFCASSSSGWGNEKLFFGSGTQLSVL.

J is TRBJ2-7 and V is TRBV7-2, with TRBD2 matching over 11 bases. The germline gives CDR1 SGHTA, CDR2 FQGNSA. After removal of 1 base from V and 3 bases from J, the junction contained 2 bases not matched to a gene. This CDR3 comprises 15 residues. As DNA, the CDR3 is TGTGCCAGCAGCTTAGTCGGGACTAGCGGCTACGAGCAGTACTTC. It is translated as CASSLVGTSGYEQYF.

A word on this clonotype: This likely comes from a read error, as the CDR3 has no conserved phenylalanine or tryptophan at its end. The CDR3, as DNA: TGTGCCAGCAGTTTACGGGACCTATACGAGCAGTACCTC. It codes for CASSLRDLYEQYL. The chain couples TRBV12-3 or TRBV12-4 to TRBJ2-7; D might be TRBD1 or TRBD2, each matching 5 bases. The V and J ends lost 2 bases and 4 bases respectively, with 9 bases between them. The CDR3 runs 13 residues.

The DNA of the CDR3 is TGTGCCAGCAGCTTATTAGGGTCGGAAAAACTGTTTTTT. It codes for CASSLLGSEKLFF. The gene calls are TRBV5-6 and TRBJ1-4; no firm D call. V was clipped by 2 bases and J by 8 bases, with 10 bases between them. Germline CDR1 reads SGHDT; CDR2 reads YYEEEE. There are 13 residues in the CDR3. Based on the CDR3 plus reference TRBV5-6 and TRBJ1-4, the full variable domain is DAGVTQSPTHLIKTRGQQVTLRCSPKSGHDTVSWYQQALGQGPQFIFQYYEEEERQRGNFPDRFSGHQFPNYSSELNVNALLLGDSALYLCASSLLGSEKLFFGSGTQLSVL.

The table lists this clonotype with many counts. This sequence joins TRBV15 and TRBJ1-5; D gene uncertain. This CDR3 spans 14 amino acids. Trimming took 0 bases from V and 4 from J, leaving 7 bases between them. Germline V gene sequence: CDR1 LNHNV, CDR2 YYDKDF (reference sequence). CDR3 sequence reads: CATSRDLGNQPQHF. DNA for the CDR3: TGTGCCACCAGCAGAGATCTGGGGAATCAGCCCCAGCATTTT.